The entry below gives a single T cell receptor beta chain sequence along with its context. Profiling relied on immunoSEQ multiplex PCR, and the TCRdb table lists in-frame clones only, not all of them. The data hold 210,000 or so clones, with 88% observed a single time. The record originates from a study of blood T cell repertoires in COVID-19. For the study at large: COVID-19 samples collected from the United States, Italy and Spain covered acute and convalescent phases.

Each exposed participant met a COVID-19 case in the 2 weeks preceding study entry. With 6 bases clipped from V and 7 bases from J, the junction kept 7 bases outside the gene matches. The CDR3 length is 13 residues. The V gene's germline CDR1 is MNHEY and CDR2 SVGAGI. The TCR sequence derives from a woman in her 30s who had been exposed to COVID-19. This chain joins TRBV6-5 and TRBJ1-2; 8 bases are shared with TRBD1. Sequenced: PBMCs or T cells enriched from blood (not recorded which). CDR3 DNA sequence: TGTGCCAGCAGCGGACAGGGCTCTGTTGGCTACACCTTC. It encodes CASSGQGSVGYTF.